This TCR beta chain originates from a study of blood T cell repertoires in COVID-19. Study summary: Sites across the United States, Italy and Spain contributed samples from acute and convalescent COVID-19. In each case, the material was cDNA or gDNA derived from T cells, B-cell-depleted T cells, or PBMCs.

Seattle's enrolled individuals joined amid active infection and were then monitored longitudinally. Source study methods: The authors estimated nucleated cell counts from reference gene primer amplification. TCRdb keeps only in-frame clones here, not all; method: immunoSEQ multiplex PCR. V, J and clone size derive from that table, while D and trimming were established from the DNA sequence. Counted here are around 60,000 clones, about four fifths occurring once; the ten biggest clones make up 15% to 20%. This clone was seen more than once but under ten times. What was sequenced was peripheral blood. The receptor was derived from a man aged 60 to 69 with COVID-19, enrolled during active disease.

The CDR3 nucleotides read TGTGCCAGCAGTTTTCGGTTAATGCTTTACGGACAGGGCTCCTACGAGCAGTACTTC. Amino acid sequence: CASSFRLMLYGQGSYEQYF. The V gene is TRBV28, the J gene TRBJ2-7; 8 bases line up with TRBD1. In germline, CDR1 is MDHEN, CDR2 SYDVKM. Losses at the gene ends were 3 bases for V and 0 bases for J; bases not matched to a gene: 16. The CDR3 sequence is 19 residues long.